One T cell receptor beta chain is described in this entry. Its antigen is still unknown. Treatment specified: oral pan-JAK inhibitor, 5-10 mg twice daily. Collection of lesional scalp punch biopsies and peripheral blood was performed in alopecia areata patients. Separation by sorting yielded CD4+ and CD8+ T cells from PBMCs. cDNA prepared by RNA extraction and subsequent reverse transcription served as the template for sequencing. Produced via immunoSEQ multiplex PCR; TCRdb's table is partial and in-frame only. The data contain fewer than 250,000 clones, less than 45% of them singletons. These data originate in a study of CD8+ T cells in alopecia areata. Study-wide findings and caveats: Tofacitinib significantly reduced both scalp clonality and expanded CD8+ clones among the top 100. Sequencing of scalp samples also includes resident alphabeta T cells from normal skin.

The sample in question was CD4+ T cells sorted from blood, obtained at approximately week 36, from a patient treated with tofacitinib. The receptor was derived from a human donor with alopecia areata.

CDR3: CASSLYGGGRGYTF. The CDR3 DNA is TGTGCCAGCAGTTTATACGGAGGGGGAAGGGGCTACACCTTC. V gene TRBV28 combines with J gene TRBJ1-2; maybe TRBD1 (6 bases). Germline V gene sequence: CDR1 MDHEN, CDR2 SYDVKM. V lost 1 base and J 8 bases, leaving 14 bases between the germline ends. The CDR3 is made up of 14 amino acids.